The present T cell receptor (beta chain) was sequenced within a study of shared clonotypes between healthy human individuals. Study-level background: Donors were two women and a few men aged 18 to 49. General study points: Around 5.3% of naive CD4 clonotypes were shared across four donors. Few donors limited the genetic and exposure-history diversity represented.

V lost 1 base and J 7 bases, leaving 7 bases between the germline ends. CDR1 and CDR2 (germline): LNHNV, YYDKDF (reference sequence). The CDR3 extends over 13 amino acids. Profiled with immunoSEQ multiplex PCR; TCRdb holds only in-frame clones, not every one. The table includes over a million clones, 78% detected once. Notes on this clone: The antigen remains unidentified.

This sequence originates from a man between 18 and 35 years old in good health. Some clones in this sample may be carry-over from other donors' samples. The chain employs TRBV15 and TRBJ1-4; D uncertain. Material: memory CD4+ T cells from PBMCs. Subset reported: CD45RA-negative fraction. The CDR3 region has the DNA TGTGCCACCAGCAGAGGGCGGGGTGAAAAACTGTTTTTT. It encodes CATSRGRGEKLFF.